One sample yielded the 5 T cell receptor beta chains listed below, sequenced in a study of control samples from healthy donors and cancer patients. Sequenced by immunoSEQ multiplex PCR; TCRdb stores in-frame clones only, minus some. The data show 150,000 or so clones, around 96% seen once. Specimen: blood. Receptors were obtained from a man aged 35 to 55 in good health.

This clone was found many times. The J gene is TRBJ1-6, the V gene TRBV7-8; 9 bases align to TRBD1. V lost 8 bases to trimming and J lost 10 bases; unmatched junction nucleotides: 6. Looked up from germline, CDR1 is SGHVS and CDR2 is FQNEAQ. This CDR3 is built from 13 residues. The DNA for the CDR3 is TGTGCCAGCCAAGGGACAGGGAGCTCACCCCTCCACTTT. This encodes CASQGTGSSPLHF.

The rearrangement uses TRBV18 and TRBJ1-5; D is possibly TRBD1 (5 bases). CDR1 and CDR2 (germline): KGHSH, LQKENI. This CDR3 region has 12 residues. Trimming cost V 4 bases and J 8 bases, with 9 bases left between them. In DNA form, the CDR3 reads TGTGCCAGCTCACTCTGGGGGGAGCCCCAGCATTTT. Its protein is CASSLWGEPQHF.

The rearrangement links TRBV7-9 to TRBJ1-2; weak D call: TRBD1 (6 bases). CDR3 length: 14 residues. The V and J ends lost 5 bases and 3 bases respectively, with 13 bases between them. The germline gives CDR1 SEHNR, CDR2 FQNEAQ (reference sequence). CDR3 protein: CASSGIAGDYGYTF. The CDR3 nucleotides read TGTGCCAGCAGCGGTATCGCAGGGGACTATGGCTACACCTTC.

The chain carries TRBV24-1 and TRBJ1-5; no clear D. CDR1 is KGHDR, CDR2 SFDVKD, per germline. V lost 3 bases and J 3 bases, leaving 8 bases between the germline ends. The CDR3 sequence is 14 residues long. CDR3 in amino acids: CATSDPGFNQPQHF. The DNA for the CDR3 is TGTGCCACCAGTGATCCGGGATTCAATCAGCCCCAGCATTTT.

CDR3 in amino acids: CASRPGTNGGELFF. CDR3 DNA sequence: TGTGCCAGCAGACCGGGGACGAACGGTGGGGAGCTGTTTTTT. The rearrangement uses TRBV6-4 and TRBJ2-2; TRBD1 or TRBD2 may be the D gene (5 bases each). CDR1 and CDR2 from the germline V gene are MRHNA and SNTAGT. The CDR3 sequence is 14 residues long. V was pared by 6 bases and J by 8 bases, with 16 bases between.